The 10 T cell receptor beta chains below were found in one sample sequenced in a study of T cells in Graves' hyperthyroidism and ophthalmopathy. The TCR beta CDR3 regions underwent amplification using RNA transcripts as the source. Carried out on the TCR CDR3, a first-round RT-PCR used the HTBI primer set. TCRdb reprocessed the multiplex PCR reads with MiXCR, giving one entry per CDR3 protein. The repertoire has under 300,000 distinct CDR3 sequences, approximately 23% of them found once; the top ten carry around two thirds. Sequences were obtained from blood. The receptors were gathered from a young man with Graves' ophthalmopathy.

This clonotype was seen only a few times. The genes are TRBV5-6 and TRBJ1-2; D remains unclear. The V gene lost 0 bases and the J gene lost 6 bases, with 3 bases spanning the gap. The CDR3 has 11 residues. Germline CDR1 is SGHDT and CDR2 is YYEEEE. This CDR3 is CASSLDHGYTF. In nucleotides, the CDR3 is TGTGCCAGCAGCTTGGATCATGGCTACACCTTC.

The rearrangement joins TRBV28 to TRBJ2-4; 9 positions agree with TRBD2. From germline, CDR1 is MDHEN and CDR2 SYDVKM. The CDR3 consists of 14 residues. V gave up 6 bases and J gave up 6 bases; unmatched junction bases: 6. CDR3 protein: CASSKLAGGNIQYF. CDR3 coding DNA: TGTGCCAGCAGCAAACTAGCGGGTGGAAACATTCAGTACTTC.

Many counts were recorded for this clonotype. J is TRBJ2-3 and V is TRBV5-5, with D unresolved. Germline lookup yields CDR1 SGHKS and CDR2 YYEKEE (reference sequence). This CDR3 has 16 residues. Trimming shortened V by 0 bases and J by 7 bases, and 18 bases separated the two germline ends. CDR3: CASSLEGSSYIYTQYF. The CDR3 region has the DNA TGTGCCAGCAGCTTGGAAGGTTCCTCCTACATCTATACGCAGTATTTT. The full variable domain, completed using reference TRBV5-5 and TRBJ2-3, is DAGVTQSPTHLIKTRGQQVTLRCSPISGHKSVSWYQQVLGQGPQFIFQYYEKEERGRGNFPDRFSARQFPNYSSELNVNALLLGDSALYLCASSLEGSSYIYTQYFGPGTRLTVL.

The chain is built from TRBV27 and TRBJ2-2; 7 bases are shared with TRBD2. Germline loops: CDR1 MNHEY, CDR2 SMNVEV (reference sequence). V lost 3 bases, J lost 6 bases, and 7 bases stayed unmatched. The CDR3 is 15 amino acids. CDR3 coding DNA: TGTGCCAGCAGTTTGGGCGGGAGATTGGCCGGGGAGCTGTTTTTT. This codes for CASSLGGRLAGELFF.

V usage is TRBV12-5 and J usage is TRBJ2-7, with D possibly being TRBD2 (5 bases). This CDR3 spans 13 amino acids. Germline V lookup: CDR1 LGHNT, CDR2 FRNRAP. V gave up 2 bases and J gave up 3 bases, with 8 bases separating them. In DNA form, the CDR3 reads TGTGCTAGTGGTTTGTCCGGGATCTACGAGCAGTACTTC. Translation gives CASGLSGIYEQYF.

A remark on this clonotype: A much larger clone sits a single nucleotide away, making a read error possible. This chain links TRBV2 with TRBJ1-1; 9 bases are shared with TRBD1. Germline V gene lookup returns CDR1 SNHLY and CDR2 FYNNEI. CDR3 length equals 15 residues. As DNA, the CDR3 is TGTGCCAGCAGTAACCCCGGGACAGGGTTCACTGAAGCTTCCTTT. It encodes CASSNPGTGFTEASF.

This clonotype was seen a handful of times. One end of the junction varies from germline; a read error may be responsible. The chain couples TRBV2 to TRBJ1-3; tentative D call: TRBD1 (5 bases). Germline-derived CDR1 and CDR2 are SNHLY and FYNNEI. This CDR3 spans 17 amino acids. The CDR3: CASSDSGGPVLGSTIYF. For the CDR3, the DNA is TGTGCCAGCAGTGATTCGGGGGGACCTGTACTTGGAAGCACCATATATTTT.

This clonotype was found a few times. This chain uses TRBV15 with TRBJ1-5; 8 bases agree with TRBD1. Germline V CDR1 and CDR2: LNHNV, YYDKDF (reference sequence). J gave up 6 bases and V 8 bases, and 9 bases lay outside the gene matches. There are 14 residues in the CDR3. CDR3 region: CATRDRGLVQPQHF. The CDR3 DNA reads TGTGCCACCCGCGACAGGGGTTTGGTTCAGCCCCAGCATTTT. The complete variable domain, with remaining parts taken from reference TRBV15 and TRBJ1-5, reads DAMVIQNPRYQVTQFGKPVTLSCSQTLNHNVMYWYQQKSSQAPKLLFHYYDKDFNNEADTPDNFQSRRPNTSFCFLDIRSPGLGDTAMYLCATRDRGLVQPQHFGDGTRLSIL.

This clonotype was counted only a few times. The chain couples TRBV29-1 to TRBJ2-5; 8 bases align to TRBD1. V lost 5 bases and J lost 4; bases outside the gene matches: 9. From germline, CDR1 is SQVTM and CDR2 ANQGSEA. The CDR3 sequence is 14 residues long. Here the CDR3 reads CSVWQGATPETQYF. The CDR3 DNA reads TGCAGCGTTTGGCAGGGGGCGACTCCAGAGACCCAGTACTTC.

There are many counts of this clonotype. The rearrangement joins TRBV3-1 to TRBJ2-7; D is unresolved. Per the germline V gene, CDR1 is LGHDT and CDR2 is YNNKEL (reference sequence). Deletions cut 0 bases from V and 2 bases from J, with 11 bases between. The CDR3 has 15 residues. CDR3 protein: CASSQEDHRTYEQYF. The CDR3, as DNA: TGTGCCAGCAGCCAAGAAGATCACAGAACCTACGAGCAGTACTTC.